These 22 T cell receptor beta chains share one sample of origin, sequenced in a study of T cell responses to AZD1222 COVID-19 vaccine. Produced via immunoSEQ multiplex PCR; TCRdb's table is partial and in-frame only. The sample lists 150,000 or so clones; roughly 92% were seen once. The material was peripheral blood, obtained 28 days after the second AZD1222 dose. The receptors were gathered from an adult who received the AZD1222 COVID-19 vaccine.

The chain combines TRBV28 with TRBJ2-7, with D perhaps assigned TRBD1 or TRBD2 (7 bases each). V was clipped by 3 bases and J by 4 bases, with 19 bases between them. The CDR3 is 16 amino acids. Germline values: CDR1 MDHEN, CDR2 SYDVKM. The CDR3 region has the DNA TGTGCCAGCAGTTTGCCCAGGGGCAGGGGGGGATACGAGCAGTACTTC. This codes for CASSLPRGRGGYEQYF.

This chain uses TRBV18 with TRBJ2-7; a possible D gene is TRBD2 (5 bases). V was trimmed by 4 bases and J by 4 bases, leaving 11 bases between them. This CDR3 spans 13 amino acids. Germline-derived CDR1 and CDR2 are KGHSH and LQKENI. The CDR3 DNA reads as TGTGCCAGCTCACTCTCTGAGGGTTACGAGCAGTACTTC. As protein: CASSLSEGYEQYF.

J is TRBJ2-5 and V is TRBV18; the D is unclear. Trimming left V 3 bases short and J 5 bases short, with 7 bases between. This CDR3 is built from 12 residues. Germline V gene sequence: CDR1 KGHSH, CDR2 LQKENI. The CDR3, as DNA: TGTGCCAGCTCACCGGTCCGGGAGACCCAGTACTTC. Translated, it gives CASSPVRETQYF.

V is TRBV28 and J is TRBJ1-5, with 7 bases lining up with TRBD1. The V gene's germline CDR1 is MDHEN and CDR2 SYDVKM. CDR3 length: 15 amino acids. J gave up 7 bases and V 7 bases, and 13 bases lay outside the gene matches. CDR3: CASTTGGRGQQPQHF. CDR3 DNA: TGTGCCAGCACCACCGGCGGAAGGGGGCAGCAGCCCCAGCATTTT.

For the CDR3, the DNA is TGTGCCAGCAGTCCGATAGGAGTTCGTACCGGGGAGCTGTTTTTT. Amino acids: CASSPIGVRTGELFF. The genes are TRBV6-2 or TRBV6-3 and TRBJ2-2; D not certain. V lost 5 bases, J lost 5 bases, and 15 bases lay in between. The CDR3 is 15 amino acids. In germline, CDR1 is MNHEY, CDR2 SVGEGT.

J is TRBJ2-2 and V is TRBV5-1, with D possibly matching TRBD1 (6 bases). Germline V gene sequence: CDR1 SGHRS, CDR2 YFSETQ. The CDR3 extends over 15 amino acids. The V and J ends lost 6 bases and 7 bases respectively, with 19 bases between them. This CDR3 is CASTPLLGAGGELFF. CDR3 bases: TGCGCCAGCACCCCGTTACTGGGGGCGGGCGGGGAGCTGTTTTTT.

This chain links TRBV6-4 with TRBJ2-1, with TRBD2 matching 8 bases. The CDR3 is 15 residues long. The V and J ends lost 4 bases and 5 bases, in that order; junction bases with no gene match: 7. The V gene's germline CDR1 is MRHNA and CDR2 SNTAGT. CDR3 sequence (DNA): TGTGCCAGCAGTGCCGGGACTAGTGGGGACAATGAGCAGTTCTTC. Translating it yields CASSAGTSGDNEQFF.

The genes are TRBV14 and TRBJ2-5, with a possible D match to TRBD2 (5 bases). Trimming took 0 bases from V and 3 from J, leaving 11 bases between them. Germline V gene lookup returns CDR1 SGHDN and CDR2 FVKESK. The CDR3 has 15 amino acids. CDR3 sequence (DNA): TGTGCCAGCAGCCAAGATAGAGGGATAGAAGAGACCCAGTACTTC. Protein sequence: CASSQDRGIEETQYF.

The CDR3 nucleotides read TGTGCCAGCAGTTTTGTCGGGATTAGCACAGATACGCAGTATTTT. Translation gives CASSFVGISTDTQYF. This chain joins TRBV28 and TRBJ2-3, with D possibly TRBD2 on 5 matching bases. V gave up 3 bases and J gave up 0 bases, with 10 bases separating them. The CDR3 runs to 15 residues. Germline CDR1 MDHEN, CDR2 SYDVKM. The full variable domain, rest sourced from reference TRBV28 and TRBJ2-3, is DVKVTQSSRYLVKRTGEKVFLECVQDMDHENMFWYRQDPGLGLRLIYFSYDVKMKEKGDIPEGYSVSREKKERFSLILESASTNQTSMYLCASSFVGISTDTQYFGPGTRLTVL.

This clone showed up just once. The chain couples TRBV25-1 to TRBJ2-3; D is unresolved. The CDR3 totals 11 residues. V dropped 6 bases and J dropped 2 bases, with 3 bases sitting between them. Germline CDR1 MGHDK, CDR2 SYGVNS. The CDR3 nucleotides read TGTGCCAGCAGCCTCACAGATACGCAGTATTTT. Translation: CASSLTDTQYF.

In the case of this clone: Other DNA sequences in this sample translate to the same CDR3. J is TRBJ1-1 and V is TRBV7-9, with TRBD1 as a possible D gene (6 bases). The germline V gene has CDR1 SEHNR and CDR2 FQNEAQ (reference sequence). This CDR3 comprises 13 residues. V was cut by 1 base and J by 5 bases, with 8 bases left in between. The CDR3 DNA is TGTGCCAGCAGCTTAGAAGGGGGGACTGAAGCTTTCTTT. Translation: CASSLEGGTEAFF.

The chain employs TRBV19 and TRBJ2-1; D may be TRBD1 (5 bases). The germline V gene encodes CDR1 LNHDA and CDR2 SQIVND (reference sequence). This CDR3 contains 13 residues. Trimming removed 6 bases from V and 4 bases from J, with 10 bases in between. The CDR3, as DNA: TGTGCCAGTAGCGCTAGGGGTTACAATGAGCAGTTCTTC. Translation: CASSARGYNEQFF.

The chain combines TRBV8-2 with TRBJ2-7; the table's TRBD2 call for D was not verified on the DNA. TRBV8-2 counts as a pseudogene. CDR3 size: 15 residues. This chain's CDR3 is CGNTARTSGWHEQYF. Written as DNA, the CDR3 is TGTGGAAACACGGCGAGGACTAGCGGGTGGCACGAGCAGTACTTC.

This chain connects TRBV13 to TRBJ1-1; D possibly corresponds to TRBD1 (5 bases). Trimming removed 5 bases at V and 1 base at J, with 23 bases between. The germline V gene encodes CDR1 PRHDT and CDR2 FYEKMQ (reference sequence). CDR3 size: 18 residues. In DNA, the CDR3 is TGTGCCAGCAGCCTCTCCATCCGGGACGTGTGGTCGAACACTGAAGCTTTCTTT. Its protein is CASSLSIRDVWSNTEAFF.

This clone was seen only once. The V and J genes are TRBV7-9 and TRBJ1-6; the D is unclear. Trimming took off 6 bases at V and 6 bases at J, with 9 bases between the two ends. This CDR3 contains 13 residues. Germline V gene sequence: CDR1 SEHNR, CDR2 FQNEAQ (reference sequence). DNA of the CDR3: TGTGCCAGCAGTGTGGAGGGTAATTCACCCCTCCACTTT. This codes for CASSVEGNSPLHF.

The V call is TRBV6-1, the J call TRBJ1-5, with D possibly TRBD1 on 5 matching bases. V gave up 7 bases and J gave up 4 bases, with 17 bases separating them. Germline lookup yields CDR1 MNHNS and CDR2 SASEGT. The length of the CDR3 is 15 residues. This CDR3 reads CASTEWGGENQPQHF. In DNA form, the CDR3 reads TGTGCCAGCACCGAATGGGGGGGGGAGAATCAGCCCCAGCATTTT.

J is TRBJ1-1 and V is TRBV6-5; TRBD1 matches at 7 bases. In germline, CDR1 is MNHEY, CDR2 SVGAGI. J was trimmed by 4 bases and V by 5 bases; bases with no gene match: 4. The CDR3 is 13 residues long. The CDR3 nucleotides are TGTGCCAGCAGTCCCAGGGGGATCACTGAAGCTTTCTTT. It codes for CASSPRGITEAFF.

The rearrangement joins TRBV7-9 to TRBJ2-3; possible D gene TRBD1, 6 bases. Germline V gene lookup returns CDR1 SEHNR and CDR2 FQNEAQ (reference sequence). The CDR3 spans 15 residues. V was shortened by 1 base and J by 3 bases, with 11 bases between the two germline ends. CDR3 amino acids: CASSLGQAITDTQYF. CDR3 sequence (DNA): TGTGCCAGCAGCTTAGGACAGGCTATTACAGATACGCAGTATTTT.

CDR3 amino acids: CASSLVQGAVTEAFF. The CDR3 region has the DNA TGTGCCAGCAGCTTAGTCCAGGGGGCGGTCACTGAAGCTTTCTTT. The chain carries TRBV7-8 and TRBJ1-1; 8 positions match TRBD1. Germline V gene data show CDR1 as SGHVS and CDR2 as FQNEAQ. CDR3 size: 15 residues. V trimming: 1 base; J trimming: 4 bases; junction bases outside the gene matches: 5.

The chain combines TRBV11-2 with TRBJ2-7; the D is unclear. Germline values: CDR1 SGHAT, CDR2 FQNNGV. This CDR3 comprises 17 residues. V dropped 0 bases and J dropped 2 bases, with 17 bases sitting between them. The CDR3 here is CASSLDTAHQYTYEQYF. In nucleotides, the CDR3 is TGTGCCAGCAGCTTAGATACGGCCCACCAGTATACCTACGAGCAGTACTTC.

The chain is built from TRBV6-2 or TRBV6-3 and TRBJ2-7, with TRBD2 identical over 10 bases. V dropped 0 bases and J dropped 0; count of bases not matched to a gene: 5. Germline CDR1 MNHEY, CDR2 SVGEGT. This CDR3 is 17 amino acids long. CDR3 residues: CASSYSSLAGDSYEQYF. CDR3 bases: TGTGCCAGCAGTTACTCTTCCCTAGCGGGAGACTCCTACGAGCAGTACTTC.

The chain carries TRBV6-5 and TRBJ1-2; D may be TRBD1 (6 bases). This CDR3 is built from 15 residues. Germline values: CDR1 MNHEY, CDR2 SVGAGI. The V end lost 5 bases, the J end lost 4 bases, and 17 bases lay between the germline ends. CDR3 sequence reads: CASSTYREGVYGYTF. The CDR3, as DNA: TGTGCCAGCAGTACCTACAGGGAAGGGGTCTATGGCTACACCTTC.